The sample holds a few counts of the clone carrying this T cell receptor (beta chain). Antigen specificity is unknown. The CDR3 loop spans 14 amino acids. V lost 4 bases, J lost 3 bases, and 10 bases lay in between. The germline CDR1 and CDR2 sequences are SGHTA and FQGNSA. This sample was included in a study of T cell repertoires in cytomegalovirus infection. Across the study: Epitope selection comprised recently identified HLA-C-restricted CMV epitopes and well-studied HLA-B-restricted CMV epitopes. Through public TCR beta signatures, both CMV infection and matching HLA type were indicated. Study-level results: In two of eight donors, the top clonotype was HLA-C-restricted CMV-specific.

TCRdb re-called the reads through MiXCR, storing one row per CDR3 protein. The repertoire holds about 570,000 distinct CDR3 sequences, with 40% as singletons. The V call is TRBV7-2, the J call TRBJ2-1; no clear D gene. Sample: cultured PBMCs, taken from culture after CMV antigen stimulation. The TCR was taken from a human donor in good health (CMV status not recorded). Some clones in this sample may be carry-over from other donors' samples. The CDR3, as DNA: TGTGCCAGCAGCTCCGGCTCGGTCTACAATGAGCAGTTCTTC. This encodes CASSSGSVYNEQFF.